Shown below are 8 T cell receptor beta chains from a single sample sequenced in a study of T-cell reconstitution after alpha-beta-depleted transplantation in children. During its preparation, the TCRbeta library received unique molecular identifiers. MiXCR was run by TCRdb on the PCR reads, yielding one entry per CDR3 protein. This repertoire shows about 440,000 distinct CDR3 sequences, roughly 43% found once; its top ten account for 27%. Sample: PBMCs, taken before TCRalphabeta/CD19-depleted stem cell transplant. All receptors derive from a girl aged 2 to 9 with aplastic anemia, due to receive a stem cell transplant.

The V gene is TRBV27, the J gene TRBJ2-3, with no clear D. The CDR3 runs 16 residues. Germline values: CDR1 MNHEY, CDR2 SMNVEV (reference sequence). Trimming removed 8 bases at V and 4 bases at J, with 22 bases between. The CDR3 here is CASRSLRAGAADTQYF. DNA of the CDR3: TGTGCCAGCCGATCACTTCGGGCAGGAGCAGCAGATACGCAGTATTTT.

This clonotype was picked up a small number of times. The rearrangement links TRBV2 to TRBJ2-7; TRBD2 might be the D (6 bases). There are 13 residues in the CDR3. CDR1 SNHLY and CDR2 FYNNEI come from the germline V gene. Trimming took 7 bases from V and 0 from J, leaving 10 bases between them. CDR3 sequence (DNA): TGTGCCAGCAACCCGACTAGCTCCTACGAGCAGTACTTC. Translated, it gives CASNPTSSYEQYF.

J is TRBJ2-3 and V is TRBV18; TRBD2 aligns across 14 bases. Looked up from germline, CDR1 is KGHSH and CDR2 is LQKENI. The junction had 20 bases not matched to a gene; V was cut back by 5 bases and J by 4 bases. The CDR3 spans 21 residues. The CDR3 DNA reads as TGTGCCAGCTCATCCGTTTATCACTCCGGGACTAGCGGGAGACTCTCAGATACGCAGTATTTT. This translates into CASSSVYHSGTSGRLSDTQYF.

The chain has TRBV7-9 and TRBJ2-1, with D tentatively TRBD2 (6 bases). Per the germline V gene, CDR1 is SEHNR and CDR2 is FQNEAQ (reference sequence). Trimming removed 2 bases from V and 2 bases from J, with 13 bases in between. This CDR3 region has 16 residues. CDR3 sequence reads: CASSLLSSGTYNEQFF. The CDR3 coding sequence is TGTGCCAGCAGCTTATTGAGTAGCGGCACCTACAATGAGCAGTTCTTC.

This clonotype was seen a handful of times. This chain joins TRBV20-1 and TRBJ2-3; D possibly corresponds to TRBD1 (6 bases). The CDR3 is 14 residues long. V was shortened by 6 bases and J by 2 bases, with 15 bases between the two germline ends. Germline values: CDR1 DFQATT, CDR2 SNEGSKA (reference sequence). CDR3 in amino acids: CSARRQDHTDTQYF. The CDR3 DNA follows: TGCAGTGCCCGTCGACAGGACCACACAGATACGCAGTATTTT.

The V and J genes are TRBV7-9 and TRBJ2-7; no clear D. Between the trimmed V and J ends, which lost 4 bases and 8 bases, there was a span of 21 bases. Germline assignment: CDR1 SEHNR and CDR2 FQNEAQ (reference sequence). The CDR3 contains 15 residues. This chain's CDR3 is CASSSQDGLPWKQYF. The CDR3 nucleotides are TGTGCCAGCAGCTCGCAAGACGGCCTCCCCTGGAAGCAGTACTTC.

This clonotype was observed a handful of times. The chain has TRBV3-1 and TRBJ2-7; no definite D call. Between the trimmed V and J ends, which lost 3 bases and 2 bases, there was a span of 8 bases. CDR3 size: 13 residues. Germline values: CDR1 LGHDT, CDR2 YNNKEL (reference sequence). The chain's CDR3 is CASSQSMTYEQYF. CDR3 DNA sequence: TGTGCCAGCAGCCAGTCAATGACCTACGAGCAGTACTTC.

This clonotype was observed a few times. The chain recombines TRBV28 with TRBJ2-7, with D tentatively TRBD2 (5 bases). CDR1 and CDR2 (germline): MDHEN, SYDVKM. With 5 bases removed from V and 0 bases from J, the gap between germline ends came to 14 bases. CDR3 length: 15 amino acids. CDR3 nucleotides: TGTGCCAGCAGTGCGCAGAGGCGGGTCTCCTACGAGCAGTACTTC. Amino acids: CASSAQRRVSYEQYF. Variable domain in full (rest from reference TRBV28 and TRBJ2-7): DVKVTQSSRYLVKRTGEKVFLECVQDMDHENMFWYRQDPGLGLRLIYFSYDVKMKEKGDIPEGYSVSREKKERFSLILESASTNQTSMYLCASSAQRRVSYEQYFGPGTRLTVT.